A single T cell receptor (beta chain) is shown here with its context. This sample is drawn from a study of T cell changes during pregnancy in multiple sclerosis. V was shortened by 3 bases and J by 8 bases, with 16 bases between the two germline ends. The germline gives CDR1 SGHTA, CDR2 FQGTGA. This CDR3 has 14 residues. Clones were sequenced by immunoSEQ multiplex PCR, and TCRdb holds only the in-frame ones, with some missing. The data show under 45,000 clones, roughly 84% seen once. The chain joins TRBV7-3 to TRBJ1-2; D is possibly TRBD1 (6 bases). The sequence came from a female donor with multiple sclerosis, enrolled in a pregnancy study. The sample consisted of CD8+ T cells from peripheral blood mononuclear cells, taken in the first trimester of pregnancy. The CDR3 region is CASSLTQGPRGYTF. The CDR3 nucleotides read TGTGCCAGCAGCTTGACTCAGGGGCCCCGGGGCTACACCTTC.